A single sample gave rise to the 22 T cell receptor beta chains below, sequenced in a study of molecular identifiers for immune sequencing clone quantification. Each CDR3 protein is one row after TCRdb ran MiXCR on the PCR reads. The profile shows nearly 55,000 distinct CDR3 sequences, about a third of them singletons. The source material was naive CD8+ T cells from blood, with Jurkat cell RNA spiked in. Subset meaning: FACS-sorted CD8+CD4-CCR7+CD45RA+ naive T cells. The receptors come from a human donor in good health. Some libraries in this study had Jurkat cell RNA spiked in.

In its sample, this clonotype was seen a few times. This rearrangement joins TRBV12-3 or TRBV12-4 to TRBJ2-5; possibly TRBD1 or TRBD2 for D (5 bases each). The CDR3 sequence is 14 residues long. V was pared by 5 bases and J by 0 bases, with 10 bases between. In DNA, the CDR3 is TGTGCCAGCAGTCACGGGACGGACCAAGAGACCCAGTACTTC. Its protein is CASSHGTDQETQYF.

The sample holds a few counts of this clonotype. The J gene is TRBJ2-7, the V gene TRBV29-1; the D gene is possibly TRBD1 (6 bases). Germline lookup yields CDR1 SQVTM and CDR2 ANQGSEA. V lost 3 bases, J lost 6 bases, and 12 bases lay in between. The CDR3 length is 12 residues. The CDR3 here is CSVDGGYGEQYF. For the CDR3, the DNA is TGCAGCGTTGATGGGGGCTACGGCGAGCAGTACTTC.

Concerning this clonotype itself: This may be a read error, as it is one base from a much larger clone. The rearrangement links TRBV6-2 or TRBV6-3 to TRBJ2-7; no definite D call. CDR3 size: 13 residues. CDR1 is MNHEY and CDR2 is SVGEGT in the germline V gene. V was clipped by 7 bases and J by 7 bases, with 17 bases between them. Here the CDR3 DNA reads TGTGCCAGCAATGACCACGGTGGACGGGAGCAGTACTTC. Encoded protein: CASNDHGGREQYF.

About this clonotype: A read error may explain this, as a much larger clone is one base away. In DNA, the CDR3 is TGTGCCAGCAGCTTACGGGTTAGTGTCGGGACTGAAGCTTTCTTT. Translated: CASSLRVSVGTEAFF. This chain joins TRBV7-3 and TRBJ1-1, with unresolved D. The CDR3 covers 15 residues. CDR1 and CDR2 (germline): SGHTA, FQGTGA. Trimming pared 2 bases from V and 5 bases from J, leaving 15 bases between.

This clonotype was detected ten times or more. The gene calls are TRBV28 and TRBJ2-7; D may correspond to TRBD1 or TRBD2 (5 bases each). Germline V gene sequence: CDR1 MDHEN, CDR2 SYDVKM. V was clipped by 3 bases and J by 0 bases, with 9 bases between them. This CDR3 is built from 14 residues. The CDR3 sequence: CASSLWDRSYEQYF. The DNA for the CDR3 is TGTGCCAGCAGTTTGTGGGACCGCTCCTACGAGCAGTACTTC.

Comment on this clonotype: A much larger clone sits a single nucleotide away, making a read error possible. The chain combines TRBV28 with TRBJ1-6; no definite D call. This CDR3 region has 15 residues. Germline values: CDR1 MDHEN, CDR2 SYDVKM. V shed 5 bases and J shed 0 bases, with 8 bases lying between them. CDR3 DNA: TGTGCCAGCAGTAAGCAGATCTCCTATAATTCACCCCTCCACTTT. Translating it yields CASSKQISYNSPLHF.

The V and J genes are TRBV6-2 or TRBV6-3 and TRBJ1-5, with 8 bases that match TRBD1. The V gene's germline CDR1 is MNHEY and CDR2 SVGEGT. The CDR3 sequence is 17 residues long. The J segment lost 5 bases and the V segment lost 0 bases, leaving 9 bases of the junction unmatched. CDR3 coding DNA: TGTGCCAGCAGTTACTCCAGCTACAGGGGGGCGGATCAGCCCCAGCATTTT. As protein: CASSYSSYRGADQPQHF.

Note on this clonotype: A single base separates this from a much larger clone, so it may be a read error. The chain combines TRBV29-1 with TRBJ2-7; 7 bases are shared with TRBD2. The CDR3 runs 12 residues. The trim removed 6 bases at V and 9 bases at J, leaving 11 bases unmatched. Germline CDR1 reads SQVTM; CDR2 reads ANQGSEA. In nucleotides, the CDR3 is TGCAGCGTCCGGGGAGGGAGAGGAGGGCAGTACTTC. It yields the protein CSVRGGRGGQYF.

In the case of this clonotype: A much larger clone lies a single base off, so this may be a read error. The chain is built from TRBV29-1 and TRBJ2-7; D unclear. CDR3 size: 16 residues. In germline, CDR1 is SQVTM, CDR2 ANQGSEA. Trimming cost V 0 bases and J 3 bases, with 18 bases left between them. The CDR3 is CSVEDPDRVVNYEQYF. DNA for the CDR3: TGCAGCGTTGAAGATCCGGACCGCGTAGTTAACTACGAGCAGTACTTC.

CDR3 in DNA: TGCAGTGCTAGAAGTCTCGCGGTTGAGTCCTACAATGAGCAGTTCTTC. As protein: CSARSLAVESYNEQFF. The chain recombines TRBV20-1 with TRBJ2-1; D uncertain. Trimming removed 2 bases at V and 1 base at J, with 15 bases between. Germline values: CDR1 DFQATT, CDR2 SNEGSKA (reference sequence). The CDR3 has 16 amino acids.

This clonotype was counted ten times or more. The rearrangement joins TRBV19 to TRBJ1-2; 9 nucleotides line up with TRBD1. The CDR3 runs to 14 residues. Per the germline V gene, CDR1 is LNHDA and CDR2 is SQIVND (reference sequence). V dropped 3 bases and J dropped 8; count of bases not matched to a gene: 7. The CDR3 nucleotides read TGTGCCAGTAGTATTCCCGGGACAGGGCCCGGCTACACCTTC. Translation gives CASSIPGTGPGYTF.

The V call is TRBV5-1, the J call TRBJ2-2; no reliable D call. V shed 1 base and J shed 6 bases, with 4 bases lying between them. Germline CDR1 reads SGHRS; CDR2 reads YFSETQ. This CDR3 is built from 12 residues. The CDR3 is CASSLIAGELFF. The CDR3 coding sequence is TGCGCCAGCAGCTTGATTGCCGGGGAGCTGTTTTTT.

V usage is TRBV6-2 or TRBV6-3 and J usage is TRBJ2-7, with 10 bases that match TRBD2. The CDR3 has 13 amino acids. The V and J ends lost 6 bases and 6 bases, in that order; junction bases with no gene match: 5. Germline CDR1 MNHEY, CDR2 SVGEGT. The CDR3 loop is CASRPGTSVEQYF. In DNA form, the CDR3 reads TGTGCCAGCAGACCCGGGACTAGCGTCGAGCAGTACTTC.

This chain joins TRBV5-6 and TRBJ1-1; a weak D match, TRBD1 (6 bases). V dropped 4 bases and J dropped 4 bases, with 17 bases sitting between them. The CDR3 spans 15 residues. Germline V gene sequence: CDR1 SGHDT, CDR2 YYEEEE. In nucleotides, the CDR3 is TGTGCCAGCAGCCCAGGGGTTCTACTGAGCACTGAAGCTTTCTTT. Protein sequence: CASSPGVLLSTEAFF.

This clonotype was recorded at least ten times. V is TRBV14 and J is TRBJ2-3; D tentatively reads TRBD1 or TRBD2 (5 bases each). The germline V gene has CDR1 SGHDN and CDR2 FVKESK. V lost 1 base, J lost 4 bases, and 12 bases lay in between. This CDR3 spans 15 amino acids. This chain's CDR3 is CASSQVGTSSDTQYF. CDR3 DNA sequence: TGTGCCAGCAGCCAAGTCGGGACCTCCTCAGATACGCAGTATTTT. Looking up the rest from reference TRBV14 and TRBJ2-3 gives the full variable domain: EAGVTQFPSHSVIEKGQTVTLRCDPISGHDNLYWYRRVMGKEIKFLLHFVKESKQDESGMPNNRFLAERTGGTYSTLKVQPAELEDSGVYFCASSQVGTSSDTQYFGPGTRLTVL.

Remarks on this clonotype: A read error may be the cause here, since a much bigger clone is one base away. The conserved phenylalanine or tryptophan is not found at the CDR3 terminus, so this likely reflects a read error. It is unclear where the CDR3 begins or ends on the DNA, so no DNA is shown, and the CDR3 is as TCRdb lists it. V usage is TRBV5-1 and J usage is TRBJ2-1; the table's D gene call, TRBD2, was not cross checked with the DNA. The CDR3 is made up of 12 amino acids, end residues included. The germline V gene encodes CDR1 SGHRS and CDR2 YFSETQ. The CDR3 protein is CASSLGGRAEFV.

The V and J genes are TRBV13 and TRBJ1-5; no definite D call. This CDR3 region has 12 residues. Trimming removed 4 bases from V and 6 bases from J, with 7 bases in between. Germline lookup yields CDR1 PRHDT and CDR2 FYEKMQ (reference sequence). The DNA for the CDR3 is TGTGCCAGCAGCTCCGCTGGTCAGCCCCAGCATTTT. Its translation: CASSSAGQPQHF.

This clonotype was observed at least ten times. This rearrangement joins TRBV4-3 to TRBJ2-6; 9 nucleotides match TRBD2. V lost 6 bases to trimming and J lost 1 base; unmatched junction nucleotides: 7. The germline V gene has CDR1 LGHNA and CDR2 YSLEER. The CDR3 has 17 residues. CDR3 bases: TGCGCCAGCAGTCTCGGACTAGCGAGTTCTGGGGCCAACGTCCTGACTTTC. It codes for CASSLGLASSGANVLTF.

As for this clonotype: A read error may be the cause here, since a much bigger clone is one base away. This CDR3 is CASSLGRGPPQHF. CDR3 nucleotides: TGTGCCAGCAGTTTAGGCAGGGGTCCGCCCCAGCATTTT. V gene TRBV27 combines with J gene TRBJ1-5, with TRBD1 as a possible D gene (6 bases). The CDR3 is 13 amino acids. CDR1 and CDR2 (germline): MNHEY, SMNVEV (reference sequence). The V gene lost 2 bases and the J gene lost 9 bases, with 11 bases spanning the gap.

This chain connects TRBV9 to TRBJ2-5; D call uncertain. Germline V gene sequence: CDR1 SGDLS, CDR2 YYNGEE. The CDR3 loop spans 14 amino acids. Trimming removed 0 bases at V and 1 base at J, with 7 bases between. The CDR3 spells CASSVVGGQETQYF. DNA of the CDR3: TGTGCCAGCAGCGTAGTGGGCGGCCAAGAGACCCAGTACTTC.

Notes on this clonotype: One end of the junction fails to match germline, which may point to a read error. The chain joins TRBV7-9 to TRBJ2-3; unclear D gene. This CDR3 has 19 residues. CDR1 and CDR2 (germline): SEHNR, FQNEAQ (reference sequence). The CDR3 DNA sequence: TGTGCCAGCAGCTTCCTGAGCTCAGCGTCTCGACCCGCCACAGATACGCAGAATTTT. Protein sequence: CASSFLSSASRPATDTQNF.

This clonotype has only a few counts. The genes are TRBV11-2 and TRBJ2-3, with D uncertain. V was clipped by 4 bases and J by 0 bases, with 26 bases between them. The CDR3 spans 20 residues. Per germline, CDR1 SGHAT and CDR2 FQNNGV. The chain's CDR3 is CASSYPPSERVFSSTDTQYF. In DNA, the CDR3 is TGTGCCAGCAGCTACCCGCCCTCGGAGCGAGTTTTCTCTAGCACAGATACGCAGTATTTT.